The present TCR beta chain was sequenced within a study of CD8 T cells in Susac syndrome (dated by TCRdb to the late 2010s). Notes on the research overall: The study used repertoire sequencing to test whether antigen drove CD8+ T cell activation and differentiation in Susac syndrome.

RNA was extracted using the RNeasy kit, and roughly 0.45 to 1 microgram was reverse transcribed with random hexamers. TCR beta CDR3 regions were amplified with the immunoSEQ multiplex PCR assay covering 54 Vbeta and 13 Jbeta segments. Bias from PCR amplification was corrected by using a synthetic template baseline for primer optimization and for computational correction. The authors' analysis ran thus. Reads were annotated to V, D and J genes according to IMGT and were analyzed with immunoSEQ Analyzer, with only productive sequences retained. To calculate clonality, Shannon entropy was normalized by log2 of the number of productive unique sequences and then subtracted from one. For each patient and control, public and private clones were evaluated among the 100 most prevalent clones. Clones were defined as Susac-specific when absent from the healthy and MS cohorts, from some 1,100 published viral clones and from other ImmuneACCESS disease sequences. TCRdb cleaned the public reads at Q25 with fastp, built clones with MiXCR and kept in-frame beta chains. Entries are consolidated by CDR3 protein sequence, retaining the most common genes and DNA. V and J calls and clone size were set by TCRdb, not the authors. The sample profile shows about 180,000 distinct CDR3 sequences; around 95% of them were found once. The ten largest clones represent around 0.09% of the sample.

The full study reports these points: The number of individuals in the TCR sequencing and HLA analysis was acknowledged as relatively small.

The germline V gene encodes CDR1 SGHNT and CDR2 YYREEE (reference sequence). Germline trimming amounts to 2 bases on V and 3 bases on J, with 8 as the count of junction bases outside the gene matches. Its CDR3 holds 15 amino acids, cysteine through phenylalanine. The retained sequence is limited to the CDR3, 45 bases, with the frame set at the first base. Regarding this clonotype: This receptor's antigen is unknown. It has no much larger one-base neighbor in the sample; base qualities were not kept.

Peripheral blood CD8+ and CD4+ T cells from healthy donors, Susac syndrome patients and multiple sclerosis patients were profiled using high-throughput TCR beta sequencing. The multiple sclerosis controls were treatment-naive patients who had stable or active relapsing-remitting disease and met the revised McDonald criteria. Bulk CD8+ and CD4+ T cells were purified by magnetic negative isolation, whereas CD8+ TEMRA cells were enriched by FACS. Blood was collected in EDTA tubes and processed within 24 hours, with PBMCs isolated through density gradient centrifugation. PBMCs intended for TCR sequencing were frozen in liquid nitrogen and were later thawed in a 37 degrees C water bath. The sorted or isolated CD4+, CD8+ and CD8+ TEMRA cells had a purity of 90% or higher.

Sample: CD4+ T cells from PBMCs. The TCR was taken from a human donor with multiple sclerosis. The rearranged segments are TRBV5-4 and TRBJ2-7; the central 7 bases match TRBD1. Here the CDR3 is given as CASSFEYGTDYEQYF. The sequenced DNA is TGTGCCAGCAGCTTCGAATATGGGACAGACTACGAGCAGTACTTC.